What follows are 17 T cell receptor beta chains derived from one specimen sequenced in a study of blood T cell repertoires in COVID-19. This table comes from immunoSEQ multiplex PCR, and its TCRdb copy is limited to in-frame clones, with some not included. Altogether roughly 120,000 clones are present, approximately 78% being singletons, with the ten largest covering less than 8%. The sample taken for sequencing was peripheral blood. Receptors were obtained from a man in his 70s with acute or convalescent COVID-19.

This chain connects TRBV12-3 or TRBV12-4 to TRBJ1-2; D call uncertain. V dropped 2 bases and J dropped 3 bases, with 7 bases sitting between them. The CDR3 spans 13 residues. The CDR3 bases are TGTGCCAGCAGTTTACGGGATCACTATGGCTACACCTTC. Amino acid sequence: CASSLRDHYGYTF.

The gene calls are TRBV21-1 and TRBJ2-1; the table names TRBD2, a call not compared with the DNA. TRBV21-1 is a recognized pseudogene. The CDR3 contains 16 residues. Here the CDR3 DNA reads TGTGCCAGCAGCCATAGACTAGCGGGAGCAAAGAATGAGCAGTTCTTC. Amino acids: CASSHRLAGAKNEQFF.

The V and J genes are TRBV3-1 (or the pseudogene TRBV3-2) and TRBJ1-4, with 8 bases lining up with TRBD1. The CDR3 is 16 amino acids. The V and J ends lost 1 base and 7 bases, in that order; junction bases with no gene match: 8. The germline CDR1 and CDR2 sequences are LGHDT and YNNKEL (reference sequence). This CDR3 is CASSQARGQGPEKLFF. The CDR3 bases are TGTGCCAGCAGCCAAGCTCGAGGACAGGGTCCTGAAAAACTGTTTTTT.

The chain is built from TRBV13 and TRBJ2-3, with a possible D match to TRBD2 (6 bases). Germline CDR1 reads PRHDT; CDR2 reads FYEKMQ (reference sequence). This CDR3 is 14 amino acids long. V was trimmed by 5 bases and J by 1 base, leaving 10 bases between them. The CDR3 region is CASSPGGRTDTQYF. In nucleotides, the CDR3 is TGTGCCAGCAGCCCCGGGGGACGCACAGATACGCAGTATTTT. Drawing the rest from reference TRBV13 and TRBJ2-3, the complete variable domain is AAGVIQSPRHLIKEKRETATLKCYPIPRHDTVYWYQQGPGQDPQFLISFYEKMQSDKGSIPDRFSAQQFSDYHSELNMSSLELGDSALYFCASSPGGRTDTQYFGPGTRLTVL.

This chain links TRBV15 with TRBJ2-4, with D unresolved. From germline, CDR1 is LNHNV and CDR2 YYDKDF (reference sequence). The CDR3 runs to 12 residues. Trimming shortened V by 0 bases and J by 10 bases, and 7 bases separated the two germline ends. The CDR3: CATSRDRLIQYF. DNA for the CDR3: TGTGCCACCAGCAGAGATCGTCTTATTCAGTACTTC.

The V and J genes are TRBV18 and TRBJ2-1; 10 bases match TRBD1. This CDR3 comprises 16 residues. With V trimmed by 3 bases and J by 7 bases, 9 bases remained unmatched. The V gene's germline CDR1 is KGHSH and CDR2 LQKENI. The CDR3 coding sequence is TGTGCCAGCTCACCTTTCCGACAGGGGGCAAAGAATGAGCAGTTCTTC. Its protein is CASSPFRQGAKNEQFF.

The rearrangement links TRBV7-6 to TRBJ1-5, with no clear D. Trimming took off 3 bases at V and 5 bases at J, with 8 bases between the two ends. The length of the CDR3 is 13 residues. Germline values: CDR1 SGHVS, CDR2 FNYEAQ. For the CDR3, the DNA is TGTGCCAGCAGCTTGAACGGTTATCAGCCCCAGCATTTT. Protein: CASSLNGYQPQHF.

The CDR3 spells CATQGANTGELFF. DNA of the CDR3: TGTGCCACCCAGGGGGCGAACACCGGGGAGCTGTTTTTT. J is TRBJ2-2 and V is TRBV10-3, with 7 bases lining up with TRBD1. There are 13 residues in the CDR3. Trimming took 10 bases from V and 0 from J; bases not matched to a gene: 2. The V gene's germline CDR1 is ENHRY and CDR2 SYGVKD.

The gene calls are TRBV10-1 and TRBJ2-3, with 11 bases matching TRBD2. Looked up from germline, CDR1 is WNHNN and CDR2 is SYGVQD (reference sequence). The CDR3 has 18 amino acids. V lost 2 bases to trimming and J lost 4 bases; unmatched junction nucleotides: 11. The CDR3 region is CASSERIAGGESADTQYF. CDR3 coding DNA: TGCGCCAGCAGTGAGAGGATAGCGGGAGGGGAGAGCGCAGATACGCAGTATTTT.

This sequence joins TRBV3-1 (or the pseudogene TRBV3-2) and TRBJ2-5; 8 bases match TRBD2. This CDR3 region has 16 residues. Looked up from germline, CDR1 is LGHDT and CDR2 is YNNKEL (reference sequence). Trimming cost V 3 bases and J 5 bases; bases outside gene matches: 11. CDR3 DNA sequence: TGTGCCAGCAGCCAGGGACCGGGACTAGGTGCGGAGACCCAGTACTTC. This sequence encodes CASSQGPGLGAETQYF.

The chain has TRBV7-2 and TRBJ2-1, with TRBD2 as a possible D gene (6 bases). The germline V and J ends were trimmed by 5 bases and 15 bases, with 17 bases remaining between them. There are 12 residues in the CDR3. Germline V gene sequence: CDR1 SGHTA, CDR2 FQGNSA. The CDR3 region is CASSTNFRGVFF. The CDR3 region has the DNA TGTGCCAGCAGCACAAATTTCCGCGGGGTGTTCTTC.

The chain employs TRBV29-1 and TRBJ2-7; TRBD1 matches 8 bases. Trimming took 6 bases from V and 3 from J; bases not matched to a gene: 7. The length of the CDR3 is 13 residues. Germline V lookup: CDR1 SQVTM, CDR2 ANQGSEA. The CDR3 sequence is CSVGNGQGYEQYF. CDR3 DNA: TGCAGCGTGGGAAACGGACAGGGCTACGAGCAGTACTTC.

The chain combines TRBV30 with TRBJ1-1; D is undetermined. The length of the CDR3 is 11 residues. Trimming took off 0 bases at V and 7 bases at J, with 6 bases between the two ends. Germline V gives CDR1 GTSNPN, CDR2 SVGIG (reference sequence). CDR3 region: CAWSVGREAFF. The CDR3 bases are TGTGCCTGGAGTGTGGGCCGTGAAGCTTTCTTT.

The chain uses TRBV5-1 and TRBJ2-1; unclear D gene. Per germline, CDR1 SGHRS and CDR2 YFSETQ. The CDR3 has 16 residues. V was pared by 0 bases and J by 0 bases, with 10 bases between. The CDR3 sequence: CASSLGPVSSYNEQFF. The CDR3, as DNA: TGCGCCAGCAGCTTGGGTCCCGTTAGCTCCTACAATGAGCAGTTCTTC.

The rearrangement uses TRBV29-1 and TRBJ1-5; D unresolved. Germline V gene sequence: CDR1 SQVTM, CDR2 ANQGSEA. V shed 6 bases and J shed 4 bases, with 10 bases lying between them. CDR3 size: 12 residues. This CDR3 reads CSVGIHNQPQHF. CDR3 nucleotides: TGCAGCGTCGGGATACATAATCAGCCCCAGCATTTT.

The rearrangement links TRBV10-3 to TRBJ1-1; D uncertain. Germline V gene data show CDR1 as ENHRY and CDR2 as SYGVKD. V was pared by 5 bases and J by 1 base, with 11 bases between. This CDR3 has 14 residues. CDR3 nucleotides: TGTGCCATCAGTCGATCTACAGAGAACACTGAAGCTTTCTTT. This gives the protein CAISRSTENTEAFF.

This clone was counted a few times. The chain joins TRBV5-6 to TRBJ2-7; D not resolved. The CDR3 runs to 11 residues. The V end lost 4 bases, the J end lost 7 bases, and 9 bases lay between the germline ends. Germline V gives CDR1 SGHDT, CDR2 YYEEEE. CDR3 region: CASSRLGEQYF. The CDR3 region has the DNA TGTGCCAGCAGCCGACTCGGGGAGCAGTACTTC.